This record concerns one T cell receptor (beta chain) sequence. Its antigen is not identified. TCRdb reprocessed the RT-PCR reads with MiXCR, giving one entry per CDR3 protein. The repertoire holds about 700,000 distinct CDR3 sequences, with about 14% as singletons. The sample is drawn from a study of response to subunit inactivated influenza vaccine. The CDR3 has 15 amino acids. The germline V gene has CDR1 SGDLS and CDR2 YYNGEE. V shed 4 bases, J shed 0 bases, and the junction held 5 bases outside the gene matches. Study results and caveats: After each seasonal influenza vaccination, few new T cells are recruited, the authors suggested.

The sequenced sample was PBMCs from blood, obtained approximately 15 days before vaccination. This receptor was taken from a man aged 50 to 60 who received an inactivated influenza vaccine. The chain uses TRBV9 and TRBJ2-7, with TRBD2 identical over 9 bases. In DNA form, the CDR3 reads TGTGCCAGCAGCCCAAGACTAGCGGACTCCTACGAGCAGTACTTC. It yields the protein CASSPRLADSYEQYF.